The following is a T cell receptor (beta chain) sequence with its context. Its antigen remains unidentified. This may be a read error, as it is one base from a much larger clone. These data are taken from a study of T-cell reconstitution after alpha-beta-depleted transplantation in children. Study outcomes and limitations: The origin of high day-60 TCRbeta diversity in some patients lay in surviving recipient T cells and thymic progenitors. Several hundred expanded graft clones reportedly gave rise to the alpha-beta T cells present about two months after transplant.

Preparing the TCRbeta library involved the use of unique molecular identifiers. TCRdb re-analysed the PCR reads in MiXCR, keeping a single row per CDR3 protein. The sample has hundreds of thousands of distinct CDR3 sequences, approximately 8% seen once. The CDR3 is 14 amino acids. In germline, CDR1 is SGHVS, CDR2 FQNEAQ. The chain is built from TRBV7-8 and TRBJ2-7; TRBD1 aligns across 8 bases. The receptor was derived from a male patient younger than 18 who had a stem cell transplant for acute lymphoblastic leukemia, so the T cells may come from the graft donor. This sample comprised PBMCs, mostly from graft donor cells, obtained 180 days after TCRalphabeta/CD19-depleted stem cell transplant. This CDR3 is CASSPSRQGPEQSF. The DNA of the CDR3 is TGTGCCAGCAGTCCTAGCCGACAGGGGCCCGAGCAGTCCTTC.